This T cell receptor beta chain comes out of a study of molecular identifiers for immune sequencing clone quantification (dated by TCRdb to 2016 to 2019). Broadly, across the study: For a replicate experiment, RNA from roughly 18,000 or 92,000 naive CD8 T cells was divided into five aliquots, of which four were sequenced. The study was a methods study using CD8 T cells to benchmark molecular-identifier clustering-based TCR repertoire sequencing (MIDCIRS) and TCR RNA copy counting. Results the study describes overall, beyond this receptor: Naive libraries contained spiked-in Jurkat TCR RNA (roughly 10 copies' worth), which is not part of the donor repertoire. Highly expanded clone sizes could be underestimated because identical TCR molecules may share a barcode. Modeling indicated about 3 TCR RNA copies recovered per cell, compared with about 10 by digital PCR, which implies a capture efficiency of approximately 30%. When barcode sub-clustering was omitted, TCR diversity was inflated by chimeric consensus sequences, with chimeras reaching as high as 47%. Even against a background of 750,000 to 1,000,000 naive CD8 T cells, spiked-in Jurkat TCR RNA amounting to a single cell's worth was reported to be detectable. In CMV-specific effector cells, over 99% of molecules were held by clones above 20 RNA copies, whereas under 1% of molecules were held by such clones in naive cells.

The library was generated by PCR. This sample was sequenced with an Illumina HiSeq 4000. Bulk TCR libraries were made following a previously described method, with the TCR primers given in Table S5. Purification of total RNA was performed with the Qiagen AllPrep DNA/RNA kit. Reads from multiple sequencing runs of the same library were pooled before analysis. The study's own analysis went as follows. Reads were retained only if an exact TCR constant sequence was present, and the retained reads were trimmed to 150 nt and grouped according to their 12-nt molecular barcodes. Reads inside each barcode group were sub-clustered using a 15% Levenshtein threshold, and a quality-weighted consensus sequence was constructed for each RNA molecule. Non-functional sequences were removed, as were lower-count sequences one edit away from another. On the basis of fitting two negative binomial distributions, barcode sub-clusters with fewer than 20% of the maximum read count were discarded. TCRdb trimmed public reads at Q25 via fastp, called clones via MiXCR and kept in-frame beta chains. For every CDR3 protein sequence, its rows merge into one entry that carries the most common genes and DNA. The V and J calls here are based on TCRdb, not the publication. This sample holds under 600,000 distinct CDR3 sequences; 20% to 25% were observed only once. The top ten constitute approximately 0.8% of the sample.

With regard to this clonotype: There is no known antigen for this receptor. The input lacks base qualities; no much larger clone sits a single base away.

V loses 6 bases of germline sequence and J loses 1 base, and the interval between the two ends is 13 bases. The CDR3 contains 15 residues, cysteine and phenylalanine counted. Just CDR3 DNA is preserved here, 45 bases in frame from base 1. Per the germline V gene, MNHEY is the CDR1 and SVGEGT is the CDR2. Libraries of naive CD8 T cells were built from anywhere between roughly 20,000 and 1,100,000 sorted cells, with 10%, 30% or 50% of the purified RNA used. Naive CD8 T cells, defined as CD8+CD4-CCR7+CD45RA+, were FACS-sorted into RLT Plus buffer on a BD FACSAria II. Nine to eleven TCR copies' worth of Jurkat RNA were spiked into 20,000-1,000,000 naive CD8 T cell samples to test detection sensitivity. CD8 T cells were enriched using RosetteSep CD8+ T Cell Enrichment Cocktail and Ficoll-Paque, and the enriched cells then underwent ACK red cell lysis.

What was sequenced was naive CD8+ T cells from blood, with Jurkat cell RNA spiked in. Taken with the paper, the label for cell subset or site translates to: FACS-sorted CD8+CD4-CCR7+CD45RA+ naive T cells. This sequence uses TRBV6-2 or TRBV6-3 and TRBJ1-5, with the D gene call left open. This clonotype was sampled from a human donor in good health. Some libraries in this study had Jurkat cell RNA spiked in. The bases are TGTGCCAGCAGCCTAGGGTTGGTAAGCAATCAGCCCCAGCATTTT. This codes for CASSLGLVSNQPQHF.